This paragraph reports one T cell receptor (beta chain). The data derive from a study of cytomegalovirus exposure and HLA in healthy donors. For the study at large: Roughly 85 million unique TCRs from HLA-typed donors made up an early data release.

V was pared by 3 bases and J by 4 bases, with 19 bases between. CDR1 is ENHRY, CDR2 SYGVKD, per germline. There are 16 residues in the CDR3. Use of 60 Vbeta and 13 Jbeta primers characterized the PCR. The assay was immunoSEQ multiplex PCR, and TCRdb's table has in-frame clones only and misses some. The table lists 120,000 to 150,000 clones, more than 75% of them singletons, with approximately 5.1% in the top ten. The TCR originated in a male donor in good health and CMV-seronegative. This sequence joins TRBV10-3 and TRBJ2-7, with D perhaps matching TRBD2 (5 bases). Sequenced material: PBMCs. CDR3 in DNA: TGTGCCATCAGTGACCCCCTACTAGGATCAAGTTACGAGCAGTACTTC. This sequence encodes CAISDPLLGSSYEQYF.